The entry below gives a single T cell receptor beta chain sequence along with its context. Its antigen is unidentified. These data originate in a study of response to subunit inactivated influenza vaccine. Study-wide results and caveats: T cells newly recruited by each seasonal influenza vaccination are few, the authors suggested.

Using its own MiXCR run on the RT-PCR reads, TCRdb lists one record per CDR3 protein. This table holds 300,000 to 350,000 distinct CDR3 sequences, roughly a fifth found once. The trim removed 4 bases at V and 6 bases at J, leaving 15 bases unmatched. The CDR3 contains 17 residues. Germline CDR1 and CDR2: LGHNA and YNFKEQ. The input for sequencing was PBMCs from blood, taken 21 months after vaccination. The sequence was collected from a man aged 45 to 70 who received an inactivated influenza vaccine. The V gene is TRBV4-2, the J gene TRBJ2-3; 8 positions agree with TRBD2. The CDR3 nucleotides are TGTGCCAGCAGCCTCCAGTTCATGATAGCGGGGTTGGATACGCAGTATTTT. Protein product: CASSLQFMIAGLDTQYF.